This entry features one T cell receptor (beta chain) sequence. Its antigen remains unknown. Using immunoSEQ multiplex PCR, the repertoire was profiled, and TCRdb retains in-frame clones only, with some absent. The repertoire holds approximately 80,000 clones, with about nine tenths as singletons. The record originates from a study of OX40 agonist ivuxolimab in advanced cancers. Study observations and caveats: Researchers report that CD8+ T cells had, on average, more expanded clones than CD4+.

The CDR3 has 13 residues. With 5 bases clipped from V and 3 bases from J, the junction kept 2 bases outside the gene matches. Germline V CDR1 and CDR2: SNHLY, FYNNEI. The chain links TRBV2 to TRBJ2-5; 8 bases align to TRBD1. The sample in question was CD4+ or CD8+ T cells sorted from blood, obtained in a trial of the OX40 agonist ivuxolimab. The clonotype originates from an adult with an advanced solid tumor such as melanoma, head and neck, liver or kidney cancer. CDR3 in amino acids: CASSSDREETQYF. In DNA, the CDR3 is TGTGCCAGCAGTTCGGACAGGGAAGAGACCCAGTACTTC.